By sample share, the clone carrying this T cell receptor (beta chain) is medium-sized (0.01 to 0.1%). What it recognizes is unknown. This sample was taken from a study of OX40 agonist ivuxolimab in advanced cancers. Across the study: Patients in dose escalation had liver, melanoma, kidney or head and neck cancers.

Trimming pared 6 bases from V and 6 bases from J, leaving 17 bases between. Germline CDR1 is MNHEY and CDR2 is SVGAGI. The CDR3 has 15 amino acids. Generated by immunoSEQ multiplex PCR, the TCRdb table keeps only in-frame clones and is missing some. The profile shows fewer than 30,000 clones, around 90% of them singletons. Study-wide results and limits: Clonal expansion was among the lowest in partial responders at 0.1-3.0 mg/kg, especially CD8+. A proportion of nonresponders additionally exhibited low normalized T-cell clonal expansion.

This sequence originates from an adult with an advanced solid tumor such as melanoma, head and neck, liver or kidney cancer. The material was CD4+ or CD8+ T cells sorted from blood, obtained in a trial of the OX40 agonist ivuxolimab. The chain couples TRBV6-5 to TRBJ2-2, with D possibly matching TRBD1 (7 bases). CDR3 nucleotide sequence: TGTGCCAGCAGGAGGACAGGCGGAGGGGCCGGGGAGCTGTTTTTT. Translating it yields CASRRTGGGAGELFF.